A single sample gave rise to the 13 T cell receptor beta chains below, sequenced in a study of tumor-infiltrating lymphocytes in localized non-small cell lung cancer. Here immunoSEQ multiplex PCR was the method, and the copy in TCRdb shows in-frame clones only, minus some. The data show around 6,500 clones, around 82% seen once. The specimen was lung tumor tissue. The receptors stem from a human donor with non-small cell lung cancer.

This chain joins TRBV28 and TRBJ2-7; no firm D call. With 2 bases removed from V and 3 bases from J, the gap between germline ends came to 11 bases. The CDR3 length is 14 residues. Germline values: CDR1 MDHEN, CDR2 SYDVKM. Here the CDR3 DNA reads TGTGCCAGCAGTTTAGAAGCGCCGCGCTACGAGCAGTACTTC. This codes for CASSLEAPRYEQYF. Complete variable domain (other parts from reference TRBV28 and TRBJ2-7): DVKVTQSSRYLVKRTGEKVFLECVQDMDHENMFWYRQDPGLGLRLIYFSYDVKMKEKGDIPEGYSVSREKKERFSLILESASTNQTSMYLCASSLEAPRYEQYFGPGTRLTVT.

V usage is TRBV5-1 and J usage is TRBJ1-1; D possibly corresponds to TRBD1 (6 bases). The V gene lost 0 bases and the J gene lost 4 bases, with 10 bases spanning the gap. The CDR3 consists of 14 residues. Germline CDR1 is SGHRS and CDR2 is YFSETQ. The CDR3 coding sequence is TGCGCCAGCAGCTTGGACGAAGGGGGCACTGAAGCTTTCTTT. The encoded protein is CASSLDEGGTEAFF.

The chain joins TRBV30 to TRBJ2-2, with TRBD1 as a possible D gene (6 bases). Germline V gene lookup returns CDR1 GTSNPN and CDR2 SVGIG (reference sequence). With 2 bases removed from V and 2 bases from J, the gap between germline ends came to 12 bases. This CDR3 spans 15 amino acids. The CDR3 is CAWSSGTLNTGELFF. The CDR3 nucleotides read TGTGCCTGGAGTTCTGGGACACTTAACACCGGGGAGCTGTTTTTT.

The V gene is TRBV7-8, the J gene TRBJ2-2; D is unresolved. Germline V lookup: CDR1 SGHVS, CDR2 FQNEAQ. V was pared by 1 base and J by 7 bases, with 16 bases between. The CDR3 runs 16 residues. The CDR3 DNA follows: TGTGCCAGCAGCTTAGTTCTCCTGACTGCCTTCGGGGAGCTGTTTTTT. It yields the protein CASSLVLLTAFGELFF.

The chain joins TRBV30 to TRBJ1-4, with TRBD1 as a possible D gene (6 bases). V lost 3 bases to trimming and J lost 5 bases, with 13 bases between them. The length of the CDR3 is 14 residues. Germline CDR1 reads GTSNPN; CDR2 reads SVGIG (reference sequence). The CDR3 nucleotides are TGTGCCTGGAGCGGACAGACGAGGAATGAAAAACTGTTTTTT. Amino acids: CAWSGQTRNEKLFF.

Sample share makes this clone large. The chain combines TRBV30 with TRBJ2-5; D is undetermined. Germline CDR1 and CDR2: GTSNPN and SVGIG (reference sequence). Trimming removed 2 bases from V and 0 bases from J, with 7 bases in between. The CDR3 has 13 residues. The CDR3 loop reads CAWSTGDQETQYF. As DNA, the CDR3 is TGTGCCTGGAGTACTGGGGACCAAGAGACCCAGTACTTC.

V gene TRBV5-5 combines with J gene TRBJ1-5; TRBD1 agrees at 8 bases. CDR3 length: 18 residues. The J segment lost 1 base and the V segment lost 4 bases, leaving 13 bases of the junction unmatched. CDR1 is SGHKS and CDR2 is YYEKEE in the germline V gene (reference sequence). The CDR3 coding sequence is TGTGCCAGCAGCCCGACAGGGGCGCCAGGAAGGAGCAATCAGCCCCAGCATTTT. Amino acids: CASSPTGAPGRSNQPQHF.

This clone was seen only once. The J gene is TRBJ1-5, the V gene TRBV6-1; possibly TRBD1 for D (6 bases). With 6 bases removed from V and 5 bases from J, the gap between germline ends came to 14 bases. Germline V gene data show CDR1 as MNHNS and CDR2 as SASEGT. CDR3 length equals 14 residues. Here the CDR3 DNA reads TGTGCCAGCAGCCCGCGGACAGCCGATCAGCCCCAGCATTTT. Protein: CASSPRTADQPQHF.

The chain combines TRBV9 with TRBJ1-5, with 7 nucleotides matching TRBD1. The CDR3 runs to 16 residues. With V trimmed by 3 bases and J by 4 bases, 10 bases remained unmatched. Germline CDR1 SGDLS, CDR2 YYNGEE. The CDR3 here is CASSAGGPTENQPQHF. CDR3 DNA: TGTGCCAGCAGCGCAGGGGGACCGACAGAAAATCAGCCCCAGCATTTT.

The CDR3 region is CASSYAASYEQYF. The DNA of the CDR3 is TGTGCCAGCAGTTACGCAGCTTCCTACGAGCAGTACTTC. The gene calls are TRBV6-5 and TRBJ2-7; D call uncertain. Germline assignment: CDR1 MNHEY and CDR2 SVGAGI. This CDR3 contains 13 residues. V was shortened by 2 bases and J by 1 base, with 6 bases between the two germline ends.

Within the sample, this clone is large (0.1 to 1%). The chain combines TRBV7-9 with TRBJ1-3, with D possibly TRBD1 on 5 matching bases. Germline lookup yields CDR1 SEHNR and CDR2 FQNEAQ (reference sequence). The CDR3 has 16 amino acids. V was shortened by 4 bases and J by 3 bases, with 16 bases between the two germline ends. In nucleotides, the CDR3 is TGTGCCAGCAGCTCCTCGGGACCAATAGTTGGAAACACCATATATTTT. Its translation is CASSSSGPIVGNTIYF. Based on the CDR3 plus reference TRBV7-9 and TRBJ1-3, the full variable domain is DTGVSQNPRHKITKRGQNVTFRCDPISEHNRLYWYRQTLGQGPEFLTYFQNEAQLEKSRLLSDRFSAERPKGSFSTLEIQRTEQGDSAMYLCASSSSGPIVGNTIYFGEGSWLTVV.

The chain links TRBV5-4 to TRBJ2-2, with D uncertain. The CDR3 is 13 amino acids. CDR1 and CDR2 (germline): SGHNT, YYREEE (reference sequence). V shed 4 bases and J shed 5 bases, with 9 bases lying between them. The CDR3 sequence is CASSPPSTGELFF. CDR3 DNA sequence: TGTGCCAGCAGCCCCCCCTCTACCGGGGAGCTGTTTTTT.

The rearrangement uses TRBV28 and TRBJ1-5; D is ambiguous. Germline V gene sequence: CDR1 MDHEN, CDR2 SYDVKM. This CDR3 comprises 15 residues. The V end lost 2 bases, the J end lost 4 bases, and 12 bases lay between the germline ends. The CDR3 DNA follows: TGTGCCAGCAGTTTAGGCCGTAAACTTAATCAGCCCCAGCATTTT. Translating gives CASSLGRKLNQPQHF.